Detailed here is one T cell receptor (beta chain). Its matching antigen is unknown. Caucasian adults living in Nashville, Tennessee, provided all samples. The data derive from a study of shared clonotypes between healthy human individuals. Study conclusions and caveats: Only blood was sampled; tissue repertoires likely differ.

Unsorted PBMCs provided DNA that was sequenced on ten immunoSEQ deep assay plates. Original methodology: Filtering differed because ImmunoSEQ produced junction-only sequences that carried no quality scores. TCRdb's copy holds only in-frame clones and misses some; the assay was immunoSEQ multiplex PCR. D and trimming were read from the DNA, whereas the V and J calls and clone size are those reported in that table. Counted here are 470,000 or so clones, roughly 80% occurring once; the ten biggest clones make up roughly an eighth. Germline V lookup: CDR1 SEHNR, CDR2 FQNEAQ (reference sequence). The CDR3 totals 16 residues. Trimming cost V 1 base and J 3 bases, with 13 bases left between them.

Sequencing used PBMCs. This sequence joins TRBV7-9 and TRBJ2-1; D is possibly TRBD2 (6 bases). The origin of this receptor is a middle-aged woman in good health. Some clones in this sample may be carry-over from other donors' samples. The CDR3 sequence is CASSLGGGGNYNEQFF. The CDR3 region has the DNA TGTGCCAGCAGCTTAGGGGGTGGAGGGAACTACAATGAGCAGTTCTTC.